The 10 T cell receptor beta chains below all came from one sample that was sequenced in a study of shared clonotypes between healthy human individuals. The method was immunoSEQ multiplex PCR; TCRdb's version includes in-frame clones alone and lacks a portion of them. Among millions of clones listed, 95% were seen once. Specimen: naive CD4+ T cells sorted from blood. Subset reported: CD45RA+ positively selected. These receptors were obtained from a young man in good health.

The genes are TRBV25-1 and TRBJ2-7, with 9 bases lining up with TRBD1. Per the germline V gene, CDR1 is MGHDK and CDR2 is SYGVNS. The ends lost 6 bases at V and 6 bases at J; junction bases unmatched: 12. The CDR3 runs to 15 residues. The CDR3 region is CASRPGTGNTAEQYF. DNA for the CDR3: TGTGCCAGCAGGCCGGGGACAGGGAATACGGCCGAGCAGTACTTC.

This clone was picked up one time. The chain employs TRBV5-8 and TRBJ1-1; D call uncertain. The V end lost 3 bases, the J end lost 0 bases, and 15 bases lay between the germline ends. This CDR3 comprises 16 residues. CDR1 SGHTS and CDR2 YDEGEE come from the germline V gene. The CDR3 protein is CASSSRGRGMNTEAFF. For the CDR3, the DNA is TGTGCCAGCAGCTCCAGAGGACGGGGAATGAACACTGAAGCTTTCTTT.

The chain combines TRBV2 with TRBJ2-2, with 11 positions matching TRBD2. Germline CDR1 reads SNHLY; CDR2 reads FYNNEI. Trimming removed 7 bases from V and 6 bases from J; junction bases left unmatched: 7. The CDR3 has 15 amino acids. CDR3 in DNA: TGTGCCAGCATAGGAACTAGCGGGAGCCCCGGGGAGCTGTTTTTT. Protein: CASIGTSGSPGELFF.

The genes are TRBV6-4 and TRBJ1-6; D ambiguous. V lost 6 bases, J lost 10 bases, and 19 bases lay in between. Germline V CDR1 and CDR2: MRHNA, SNTAGT. This CDR3 spans 15 amino acids. The CDR3 spells CASSGEPGAGSPLHF. The CDR3 nucleotides read TGTGCCAGCAGCGGGGAACCAGGTGCCGGATCACCCCTCCACTTT.

This chain links TRBV28 with TRBJ1-3; a weak D match, TRBD1 (5 bases). The ends were cut back, 5 bases at V and 1 base at J, with 6 bases in the middle. CDR3 length: 13 amino acids. Germline-derived CDR1 and CDR2 are MDHEN and SYDVKM. The CDR3 nucleotides are TGTGCCAGCAGTGGGGGATCTGGAAACACCATATATTTT. It yields the protein CASSGGSGNTIYF.

Comment on this clone: The sample carries other DNA sequences with the same CDR3. The chain has TRBV2 and TRBJ2-6; tentative D call: TRBD2 (5 bases). The CDR3 has 13 amino acids. The germline CDR1 and CDR2 sequences are SNHLY and FYNNEI. V was clipped by 8 bases and J by 2 bases, with 7 bases between them. In nucleotides, the CDR3 is TGTGCCAGCTCCGGGACTGGGGCCAACGTCCTGACTTTC. Translation: CASSGTGANVLTF.

About this clone itself: Different DNA sequences within this sample yield the same CDR3. The CDR3 DNA reads TGCGCCAGCAGCCTGGGACAGGGGGATTCCTACGAGCAGTACTTC. Residues: CASSLGQGDSYEQYF. This chain connects TRBV5-1 to TRBJ2-7, with TRBD1 matching over 11 bases. Germline lookup yields CDR1 SGHRS and CDR2 YFSETQ. The V gene end was trimmed by 4 bases and the J gene end by 1 base; junction bases not matched to a gene: 4. This CDR3 spans 15 amino acids.

This chain uses TRBV28 with TRBJ1-1; the match to TRBD1 covers 7 bases. The CDR3 is 14 amino acids. Trimming cost V 6 bases and J 3 bases; bases outside gene matches: 7. Germline values: CDR1 MDHEN, CDR2 SYDVKM. DNA of the CDR3: TGTGCCAGCAGAACAGGGGTGGGGGACACTGAAGCTTTCTTT. Amino acid sequence: CASRTGVGDTEAFF.

The CDR3 spells CASSHSIKQGGTGELFF. CDR3 coding DNA: TGCGCCAGCAGCCATTCGATTAAACAGGGTGGGACCGGGGAGCTGTTTTTT. The rearrangement uses TRBV4-3 and TRBJ2-2; D perhaps matches TRBD1 (6 bases). Per the germline V gene, CDR1 is LGHNA and CDR2 is YSLEER. V lost 3 bases and J 5 bases, leaving 19 bases between the germline ends. This CDR3 has 17 amino acids.

The chain combines TRBV5-5 with TRBJ2-7; TRBD2 agrees at 12 bases. In germline, CDR1 is SGHKS, CDR2 YYEKEE (reference sequence). This CDR3 spans 17 amino acids. Trimming at V came to 2 bases and at J to 1 base, leaving 7 bases not matched to a gene. The CDR3 DNA sequence: TGTGCCAGCAGCTTTGGACTAGCGGGGTCATATTCCTACGAGCAGTACTTC. Translating gives CASSFGLAGSYSYEQYF.